This T cell receptor beta chain was found in a study of blood T cell repertoires in COVID-19. Repertoires were generated with immunoSEQ multiplex PCR, while TCRdb's copy carries only in-frame clones and drops some. This sample has 200,000 to 300,000 clones; 86% occur once, and the top ten carry 2.6%. The CDR3 totals 11 residues. In germline, CDR1 is MDHEN, CDR2 SYDVKM. The V gene lost 2 bases and the J gene lost 11 bases, with 9 bases spanning the gap. This chain uses TRBV28 with TRBJ1-1; D call uncertain. The material sequenced was PBMCs or T cells enriched from blood (not recorded which). This TCR was sampled from a woman in her late teens or twenties who had recovered from COVID-19. The CDR3, as DNA: TGTGCCAGCAGTTTAGCACGGCGGGCTTTCTTT. Its translation: CASSLARRAFF. Full variable domain (rest looked up from reference TRBV28 and TRBJ1-1): DVKVTQSSRYLVKRTGEKVFLECVQDMDHENMFWYRQDPGLGLRLIYFSYDVKMKEKGDIPEGYSVSREKKERFSLILESASTNQTSMYLCASSLARRAFFGQGTRLTVV.